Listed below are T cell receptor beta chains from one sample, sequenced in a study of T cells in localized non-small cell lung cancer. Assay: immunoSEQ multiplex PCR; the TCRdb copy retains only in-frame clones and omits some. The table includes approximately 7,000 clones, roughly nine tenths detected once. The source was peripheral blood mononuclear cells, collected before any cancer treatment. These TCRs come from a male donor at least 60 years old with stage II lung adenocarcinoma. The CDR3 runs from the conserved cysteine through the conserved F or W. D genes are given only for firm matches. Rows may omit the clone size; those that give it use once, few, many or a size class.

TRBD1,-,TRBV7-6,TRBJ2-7,CASSLARTGSTYEQYF,TGTGCCAGCAGCTTAGCCAGGACAGGGTCCACCTACGAGCAGTACTTC
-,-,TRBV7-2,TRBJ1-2,CASSSSRGTYGYTF,TGTGCCAGCAGCAGCTCCAGGGGTACCTATGGCTACACCTTC
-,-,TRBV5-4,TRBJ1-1,CASSAGWGITEAFF,TGTGCCAGCAGCGCCGGTTGGGGCATCACTGAAGCTTTCTTT
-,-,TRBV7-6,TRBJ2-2,CASSLRGSNTGELFF,TGTGCCAGCAGCTTAAGGGGGTCGAACACCGGGGAGCTGTTTTTT
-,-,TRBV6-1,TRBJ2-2,CASKDRLLSTGELFF,TGTGCCAGCAAGGACAGACTCCTATCCACCGGGGAGCTGTTTTTT
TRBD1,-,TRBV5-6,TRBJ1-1,CASSPGGGGTEAFF,TGTGCCAGCAGCCCCGGAGGGGGCGGCACTGAAGCTTTCTTT
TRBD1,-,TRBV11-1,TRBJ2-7,CASSPRTGGFSEQYF,TGTGCCAGCAGCCCCCGTACAGGGGGGTTTAGCGAGCAGTACTTC
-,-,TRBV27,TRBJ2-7,CASSWGGGNYEQYF,TGTGCCAGCAGTTGGGGAGGGGGGAACTACGAGCAGTACTTC
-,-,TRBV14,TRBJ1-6,CATKGRATLNSPLHF,TGTGCCACCAAAGGCAGGGCCACCTTAAATTCACCCCTCCACTTT
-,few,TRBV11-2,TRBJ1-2,CASSFSSQAGYTF,TGTGCCAGCAGCTTCAGTAGTCAGGCGGGCTACACCTTC
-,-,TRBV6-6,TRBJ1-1,CASFGAFGNTEAFF,TGTGCCAGCTTCGGGGCTTTTGGGAACACTGAAGCTTTCTTT
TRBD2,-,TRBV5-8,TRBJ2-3,CASSPGLARHTDTQYF,TGTGCCAGCAGCCCGGGACTAGCGAGACACACAGATACGCAGTATTTT
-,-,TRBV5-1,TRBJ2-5,CASSLVEAGQETQYF,TGCGCCAGCAGCTTGGTAGAAGCGGGCCAAGAGACCCAGTACTTC
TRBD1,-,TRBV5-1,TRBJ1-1,CASSSTGFEAFF,TGCGCCAGCAGCTCGACAGGGTTTGAAGCTTTCTTT
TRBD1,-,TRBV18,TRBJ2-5,CASSPPGQETQYF,TGTGCCAGCTCACCTCCGGGACAGGAGACCCAGTACTTC
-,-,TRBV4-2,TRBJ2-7,CASSQVSSYEQYF,TGTGCCAGCAGCCAAGTGTCGAGTTACGAGCAGTACTTC
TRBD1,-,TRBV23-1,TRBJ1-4,CASSLWTGGGDEKLFF,TGCGCCAGCAGTCTCTGGACAGGGGGCGGGGATGAAAAACTGTTTTTT
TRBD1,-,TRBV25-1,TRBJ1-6,CASSEGGGGSPLHF,TGTGCCAGCAGTGAAGGAGGGGGCGGTTCACCCCTCCACTTT
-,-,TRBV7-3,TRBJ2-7,CASSARETGEQYF,TGTGCCAGCAGTGCCCGTGAGACGGGGGAGCAGTACTTC
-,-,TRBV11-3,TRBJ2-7,CASSLGILYEQYF,TGTGCCAGCAGCTTAGGGATTCTCTACGAGCAGTACTTC
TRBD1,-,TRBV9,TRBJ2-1,CASSVVDRAENEQFF,TGTGCCAGCAGCGTAGTCGACAGGGCCGAAAATGAGCAGTTCTTC
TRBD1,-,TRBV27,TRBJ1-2,CASSPWDRNYGYTF,TGTGCCAGCAGTCCCTGGGACAGAAACTATGGCTACACCTTC
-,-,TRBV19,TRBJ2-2,CASRMTERDTGELFF,TGTGCCAGTAGGATGACAGAACGCGACACCGGGGAGCTGTTTTTT
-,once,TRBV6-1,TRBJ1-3,CASSERVPTGPGNTIYF,TGTGCCAGCAGTGAAAGGGTTCCAACAGGTCCTGGAAACACCATATATTTT
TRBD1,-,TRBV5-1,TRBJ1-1,CASSPLKGAGTEAFF,TGCGCCAGCAGCCCTCTGAAGGGGGCAGGGACTGAAGCTTTCTTT
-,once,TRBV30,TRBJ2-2,CAWSLGRELFF,TGTGCCTGGTCCCTGGGGAGGGAGCTGTTTTTT
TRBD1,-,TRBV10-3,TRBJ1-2,CAITPDRDYGCTF,TGTGCCATCACCCCAGACAGGGATTATGGCTGCACCTTC
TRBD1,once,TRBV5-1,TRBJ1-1,CASSLLRQGGTEAFF,TGCGCCAGCAGCTTACTAAGACAGGGTGGCACTGAAGCTTTCTTT
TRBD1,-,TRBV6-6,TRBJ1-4,CASRTGTAEKLFF,TGTGCCAGCAGAACGGGGACAGCCGAAAAACTGTTTTTT
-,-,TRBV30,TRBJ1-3,CAAVPYPGNGNTIYF,TGTGCTGCGGTCCCATATCCAGGGAATGGAAACACCATATATTTT
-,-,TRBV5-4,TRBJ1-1,CASSLSLNTEAFF,TGTGCCAGCAGCTTAAGCCTGAACACTGAAGCTTTCTTT
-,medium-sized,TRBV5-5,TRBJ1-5,CASSSAAGLQPQHF,TGTGCCAGCAGCTCCGCCGCAGGGCTTCAGCCCCAGCATTTT
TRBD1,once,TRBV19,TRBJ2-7,CASSIILSQGNFYEQYF,TGTGCCAGTAGTATTATTTTGTCACAGGGGAATTTCTACGAGCAGTACTTC
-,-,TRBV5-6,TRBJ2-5,CASSPPGRQETQYF,TGTGCCAGCAGCCCCCCGGGCCGCCAAGAGACCCAGTACTTC
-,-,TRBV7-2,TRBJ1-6,CASSARASSPLHF,TGTGCCAGCAGCGCCCGGGCCTCTTCACCCCTCCACTTT
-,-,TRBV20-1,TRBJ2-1,CSARANEQFF,TGCAGTGCTAGGGCCAATGAGCAGTTCTTC
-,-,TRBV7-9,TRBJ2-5,CASSLEGTETQYF,TGTGCCAGCAGCTTAGAGGGGACAGAGACCCAGTACTTC
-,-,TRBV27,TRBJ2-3,CASRPQRDTDTQYF,TGTGCCAGCAGACCACAAAGGGACACAGATACGCAGTATTTT
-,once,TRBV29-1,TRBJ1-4,CSVAWDEKLFF,TGCAGCGTCGCCTGGGACGAAAAACTGTTTTTT
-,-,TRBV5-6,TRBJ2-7,CASSLVSGYEQYF,TGTGCCAGCAGCTTGGTTAGCGGTTACGAGCAGTACTTC
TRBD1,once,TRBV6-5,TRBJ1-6,CASSYGQGVSPLHF,TGTGCCAGCAGTTACGGACAGGGGGTTTCACCCCTCCACTTT
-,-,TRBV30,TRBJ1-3,CAWYRAGNTIYF,TGTGCCTGGTACAGGGCTGGAAACACCATATATTTT
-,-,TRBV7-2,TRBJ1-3,CASSLRRDTGNTIYF,TGTGCCAGCAGCCTCCGCCGGGACACCGGAAACACCATATATTTT
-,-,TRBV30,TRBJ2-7,CAWSLGTVTYEQYF,TGTGCCTGGAGTCTCGGGACGGTCACCTACGAGCAGTACTTC